This T cell receptor (beta chain) was observed in a study of T-cell reconstitution after alpha-beta-depleted transplantation in children. There are many counts of this clonotype. As it was prepared, the TCRbeta library received unique molecular identifiers. TCRdb analysed the PCR reads with MiXCR anew, one entry per CDR3 protein. Here the sample spans 9,000 or so distinct CDR3 sequences, around 13% being singletons. Germline assignment: CDR1 SGHNT and CDR2 YENEEA. This CDR3 spans 15 amino acids. The V and J ends lost 5 bases and 5 bases, in that order; junction bases with no gene match: 9. V and J are TRBV11-3 and TRBJ2-7; TRBD1 aligns across 10 bases. The sequence was collected from a male patient aged 10-17 years who had a stem cell transplant for acute lymphoblastic leukemia, so the T cells may come from the graft donor. The sample consisted of PBMCs, mostly from graft donor cells, taken 60 days after TCRalphabeta/CD19-depleted stem cell transplant. In nucleotides, the CDR3 is TGTGCCAGCAGCCCCGGGACAGGGGAAACCAACGAGCAGTACTTC. Translated, it gives CASSPGTGETNEQYF.